The entry that follows covers one T cell receptor beta chain sequence. The data were obtained in a study of T-cell reconstitution after alpha-beta-depleted transplantation in children. The TCRbeta library was prepared with unique molecular identifiers. TCRdb re-called the PCR reads with MiXCR, one entry per CDR3 protein. The sample has 450,000 to 600,000 distinct CDR3 sequences; about 10% are singletons. CDR1 and CDR2 (germline): GTSNPN, SVGIG (reference sequence). Trimming at V came to 2 bases and at J to 8 bases, leaving 7 bases not matched to a gene. The CDR3 contains 14 residues. The sequences come from PBMCs, collected before TCRalphabeta/CD19-depleted stem cell transplant. The receptor's source is a child aged 2 to 9 with inherited bone marrow failure, due to receive a stem cell transplant. The chain has TRBV30 and TRBJ2-1; 9 bases match TRBD2. As DNA, the CDR3 is TGTGCCTGGAGTCGGGGACTAGCATGGCATGAGCAGTTCTTC. This codes for CAWSRGLAWHEQFF. The variable domain in full, completed from reference TRBV30 and TRBJ2-1, reads SQTIHQWPATLVQPVGSPLSLECTVEGTSNPNLYWYRQAAGRGLQLLFYSVGIGQISSEVPQNLSASRPQDRQFILSSKKLLLSDSGFYLCAWSRGLAWHEQFFGPGTRLTVL.